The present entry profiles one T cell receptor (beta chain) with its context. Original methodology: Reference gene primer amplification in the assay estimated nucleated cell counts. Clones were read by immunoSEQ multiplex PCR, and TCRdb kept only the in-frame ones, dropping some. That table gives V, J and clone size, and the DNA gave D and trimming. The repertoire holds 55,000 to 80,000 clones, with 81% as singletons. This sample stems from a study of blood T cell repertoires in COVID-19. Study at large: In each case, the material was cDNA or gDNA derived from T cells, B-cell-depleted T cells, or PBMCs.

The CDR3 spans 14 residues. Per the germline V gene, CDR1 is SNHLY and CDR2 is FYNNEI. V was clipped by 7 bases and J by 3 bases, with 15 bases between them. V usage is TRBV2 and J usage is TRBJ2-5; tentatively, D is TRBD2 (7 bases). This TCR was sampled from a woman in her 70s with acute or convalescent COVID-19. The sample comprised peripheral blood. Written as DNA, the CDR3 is TGTGCCAGCACGGGGGGCCTGCCTGAAGAGACCCAGTACTTC. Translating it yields CASTGGLPEETQYF.